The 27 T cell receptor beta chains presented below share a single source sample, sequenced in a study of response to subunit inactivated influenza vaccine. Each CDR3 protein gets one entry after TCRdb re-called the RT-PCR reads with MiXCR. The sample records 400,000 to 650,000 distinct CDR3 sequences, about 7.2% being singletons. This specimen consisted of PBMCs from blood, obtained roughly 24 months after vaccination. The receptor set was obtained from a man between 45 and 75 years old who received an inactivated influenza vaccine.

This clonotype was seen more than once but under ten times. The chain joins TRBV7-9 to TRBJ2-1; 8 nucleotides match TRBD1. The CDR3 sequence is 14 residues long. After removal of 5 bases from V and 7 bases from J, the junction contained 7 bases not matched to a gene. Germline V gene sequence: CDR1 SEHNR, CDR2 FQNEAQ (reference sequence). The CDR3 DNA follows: TGTGCCAGCAGCCCTCGGGACAGGTTGAATGAGCAGTTCTTC. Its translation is CASSPRDRLNEQFF.

For the CDR3, the DNA is TGTGCCTGGGGGGGTCAAGAGACCCAGTACTTC. Protein product: CAWGGQETQYF. The chain carries TRBV30 and TRBJ2-5, with D possibly called TRBD1 or TRBD2 (5 bases each). CDR3 length: 11 amino acids. Trimming shortened V by 5 bases and J by 2 bases, and 6 bases separated the two germline ends. Germline V CDR1 and CDR2: GTSNPN, SVGIG (reference sequence).

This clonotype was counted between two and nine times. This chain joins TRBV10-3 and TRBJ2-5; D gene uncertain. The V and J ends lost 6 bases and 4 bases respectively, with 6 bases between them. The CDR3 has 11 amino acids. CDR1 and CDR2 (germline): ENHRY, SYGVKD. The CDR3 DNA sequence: TGTGCCATCAGCGGCACAGAGACCCAGTACTTC. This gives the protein CAISGTETQYF.

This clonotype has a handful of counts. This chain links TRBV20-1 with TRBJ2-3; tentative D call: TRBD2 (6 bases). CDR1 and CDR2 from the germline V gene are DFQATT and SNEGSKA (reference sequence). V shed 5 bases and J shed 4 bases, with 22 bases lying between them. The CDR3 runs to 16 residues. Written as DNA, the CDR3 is TGCAGTGCTTCCGGACTACTAGTAGGGAGGTCAGATACGCAGTATTTT. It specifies CSASGLLVGRSDTQYF.

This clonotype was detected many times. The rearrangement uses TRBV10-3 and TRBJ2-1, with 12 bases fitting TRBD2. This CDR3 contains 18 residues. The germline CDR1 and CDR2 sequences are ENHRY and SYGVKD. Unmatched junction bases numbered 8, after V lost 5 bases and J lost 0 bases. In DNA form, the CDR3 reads TGTGCCATCAGTAAGCGACTAGCGGGGGACCTCTCCTACAATGAGCAGTTCTTC. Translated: CAISKRLAGDLSYNEQFF.

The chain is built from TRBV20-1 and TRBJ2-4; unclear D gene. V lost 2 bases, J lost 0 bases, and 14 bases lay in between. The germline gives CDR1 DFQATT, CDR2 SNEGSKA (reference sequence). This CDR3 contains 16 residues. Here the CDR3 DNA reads TGCAGTGCTAGACTGGATCCTAGTCTAGCCAAAAACATTCAGTACTTC. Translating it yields CSARLDPSLAKNIQYF.

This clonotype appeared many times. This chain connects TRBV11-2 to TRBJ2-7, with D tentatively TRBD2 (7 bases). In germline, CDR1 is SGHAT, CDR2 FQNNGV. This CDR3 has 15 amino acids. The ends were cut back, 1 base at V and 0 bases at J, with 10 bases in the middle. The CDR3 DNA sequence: TGTGCCAGCAGCTTAGGCGGGGGCCCCTCCTACGAGCAGTACTTC. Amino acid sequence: CASSLGGGPSYEQYF.

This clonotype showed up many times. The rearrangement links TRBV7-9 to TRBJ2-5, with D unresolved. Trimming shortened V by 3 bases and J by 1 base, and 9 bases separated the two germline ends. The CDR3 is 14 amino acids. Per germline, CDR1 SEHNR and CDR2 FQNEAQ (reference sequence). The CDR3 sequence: CASSLVSLQETQYF. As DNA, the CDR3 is TGTGCCAGCAGCTTGGTCAGTCTCCAAGAGACCCAGTACTTC. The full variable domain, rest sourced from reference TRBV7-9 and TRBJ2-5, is DTGVSQNPRHKITKRGQNVTFRCDPISEHNRLYWYRQTLGQGPEFLTYFQNEAQLEKSRLLSDRFSAERPKGSFSTLEIQRTEQGDSAMYLCASSLVSLQETQYFGPGTRLLVL.

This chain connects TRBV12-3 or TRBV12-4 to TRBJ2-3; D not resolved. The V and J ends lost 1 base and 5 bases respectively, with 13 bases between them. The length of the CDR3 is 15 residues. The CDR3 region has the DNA TGTGCCAGCAGTTTAGATATAGGCTTACGAGATACGCAGTATTTT. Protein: CASSLDIGLRDTQYF.

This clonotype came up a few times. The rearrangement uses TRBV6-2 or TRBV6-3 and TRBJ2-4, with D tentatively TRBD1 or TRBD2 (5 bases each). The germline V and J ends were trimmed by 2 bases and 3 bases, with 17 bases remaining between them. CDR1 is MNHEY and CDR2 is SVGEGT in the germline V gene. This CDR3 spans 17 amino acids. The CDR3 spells CASSYPRGAYVKNIQYF. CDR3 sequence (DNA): TGTGCCAGCAGTTACCCAAGGGGAGCTTATGTCAAAAACATTCAGTACTTC.

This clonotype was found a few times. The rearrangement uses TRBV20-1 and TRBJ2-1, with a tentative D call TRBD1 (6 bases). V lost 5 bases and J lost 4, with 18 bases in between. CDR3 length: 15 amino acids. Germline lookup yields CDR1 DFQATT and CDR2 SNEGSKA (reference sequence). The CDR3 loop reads CSARSDRTPYNEQFF. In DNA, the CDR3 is TGCAGTGCTCGGAGTGACAGGACTCCTTACAATGAGCAGTTCTTC.

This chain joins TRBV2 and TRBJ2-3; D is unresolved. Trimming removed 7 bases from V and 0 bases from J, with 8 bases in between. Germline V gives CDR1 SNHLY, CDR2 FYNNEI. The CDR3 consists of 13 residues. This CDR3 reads CASIRISTDTQYF. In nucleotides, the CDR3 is TGTGCCAGCATCAGGATAAGCACAGATACGCAGTATTTT.

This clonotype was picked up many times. CDR3 sequence: CASSKGGTEAFF. For the CDR3, the DNA is TGTGCCAGCAGTAAAGGAGGGACTGAAGCTTTCTTT. This chain joins TRBV12-3 or TRBV12-4 and TRBJ1-1; D is undetermined. The CDR3 is made up of 12 amino acids. With 5 bases removed from V and 5 bases from J, the gap between germline ends came to 9 bases.

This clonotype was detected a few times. The CDR3 is CASSLQARGETQYF. The DNA of the CDR3 is TGTGCCAGCAGTTTGCAGGCTAGAGGGGAGACCCAGTACTTC. The chain is built from TRBV27 and TRBJ2-5; D might be TRBD2 (5 bases). Per the germline V gene, CDR1 is MNHEY and CDR2 is SMNVEV (reference sequence). The CDR3 is 14 residues long. V was shortened by 3 bases and J by 5 bases, with 13 bases between the two germline ends.

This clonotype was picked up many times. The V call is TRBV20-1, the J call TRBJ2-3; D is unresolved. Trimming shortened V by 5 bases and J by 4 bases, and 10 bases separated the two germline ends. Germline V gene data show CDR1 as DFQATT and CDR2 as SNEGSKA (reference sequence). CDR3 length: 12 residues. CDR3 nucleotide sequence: TGCAGTGCTCAACGGGTCGCAGATACGCAGTATTTT. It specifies CSAQRVADTQYF.

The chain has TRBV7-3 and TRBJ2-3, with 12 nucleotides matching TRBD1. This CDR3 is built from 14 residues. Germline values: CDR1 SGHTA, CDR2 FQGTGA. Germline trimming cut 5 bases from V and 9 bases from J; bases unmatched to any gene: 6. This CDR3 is CASSLPGQGATQYF. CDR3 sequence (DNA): TGTGCCAGCAGCCTTCCGGGACAGGGGGCAACGCAGTATTTT.

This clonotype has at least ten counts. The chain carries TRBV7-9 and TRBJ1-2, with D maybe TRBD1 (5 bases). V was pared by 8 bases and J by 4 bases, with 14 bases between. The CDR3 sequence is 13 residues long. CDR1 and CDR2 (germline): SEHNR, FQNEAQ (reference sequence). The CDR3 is CASGRAGTYGYTF. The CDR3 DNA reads TGTGCCAGCGGCCGAGCCGGGACCTATGGCTACACCTTC.

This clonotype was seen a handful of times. The CDR3 sequence: CASSLASGRSYNEQFF. CDR3 in DNA: TGTGCCAGCAGCTTGGCTAGCGGGAGGTCCTACAATGAGCAGTTCTTC. The chain uses TRBV7-8 and TRBJ2-1, with TRBD2 matching 11 bases. The germline V gene encodes CDR1 SGHVS and CDR2 FQNEAQ. The trim removed 3 bases at V and 1 base at J, leaving 2 bases unmatched. CDR3 size: 16 residues.

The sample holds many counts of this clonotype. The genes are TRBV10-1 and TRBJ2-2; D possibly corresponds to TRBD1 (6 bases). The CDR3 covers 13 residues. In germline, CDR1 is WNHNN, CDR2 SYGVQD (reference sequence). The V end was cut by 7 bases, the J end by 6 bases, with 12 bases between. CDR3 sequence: CASNNRESGELFF. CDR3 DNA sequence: TGCGCCAGCAATAACAGGGAATCCGGGGAGCTGTTTTTT.

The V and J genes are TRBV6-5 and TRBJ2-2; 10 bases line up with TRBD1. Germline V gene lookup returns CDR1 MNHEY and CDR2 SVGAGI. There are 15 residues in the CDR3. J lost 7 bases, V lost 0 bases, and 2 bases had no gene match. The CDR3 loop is CASSYSTGGGGELFF. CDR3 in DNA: TGTGCCAGCAGTTACTCGACAGGGGGCGGCGGGGAGCTGTTTTTT.

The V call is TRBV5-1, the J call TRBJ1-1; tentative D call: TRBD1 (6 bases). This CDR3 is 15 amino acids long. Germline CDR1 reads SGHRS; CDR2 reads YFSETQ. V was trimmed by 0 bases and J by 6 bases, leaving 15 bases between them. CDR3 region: CASSLAKGGYAEAFF. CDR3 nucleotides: TGCGCCAGCAGCTTGGCCAAAGGGGGTTACGCTGAAGCTTTCTTT.

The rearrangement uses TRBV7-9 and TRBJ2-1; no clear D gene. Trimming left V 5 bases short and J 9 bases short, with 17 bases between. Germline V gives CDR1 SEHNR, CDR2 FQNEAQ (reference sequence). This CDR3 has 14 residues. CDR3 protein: CASSLTLGRSEQFF. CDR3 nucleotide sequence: TGTGCCAGCAGCCTCACCTTGGGTCGTAGTGAGCAGTTCTTC.

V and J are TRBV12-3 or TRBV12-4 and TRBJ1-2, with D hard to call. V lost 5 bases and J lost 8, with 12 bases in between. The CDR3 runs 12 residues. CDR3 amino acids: CASSPSLEGYTF. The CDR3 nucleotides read TGTGCCAGCAGTCCGAGTCTGGAAGGCTACACCTTC.

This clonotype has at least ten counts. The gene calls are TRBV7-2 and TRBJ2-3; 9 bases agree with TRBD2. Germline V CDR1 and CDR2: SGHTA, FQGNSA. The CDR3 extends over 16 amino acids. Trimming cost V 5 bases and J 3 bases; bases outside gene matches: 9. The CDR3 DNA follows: TGTGCCAGCAGCACCGGCCTGGCGGGGGGGACAGATACGCAGTATTTT. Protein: CASSTGLAGGTDTQYF.

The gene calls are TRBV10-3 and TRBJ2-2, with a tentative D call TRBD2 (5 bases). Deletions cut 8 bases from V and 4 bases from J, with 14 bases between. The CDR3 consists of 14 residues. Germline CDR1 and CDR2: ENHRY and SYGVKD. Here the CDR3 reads CAIGNRGGTGELFF. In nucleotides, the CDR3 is TGTGCCATCGGAAATAGAGGAGGCACCGGGGAGCTGTTTTTT.

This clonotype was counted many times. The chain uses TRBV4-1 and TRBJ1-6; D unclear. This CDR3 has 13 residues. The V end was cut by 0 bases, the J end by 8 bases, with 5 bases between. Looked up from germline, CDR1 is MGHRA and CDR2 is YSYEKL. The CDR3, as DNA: TGCGCCAGCAGCCAAGATCCCTATTCACCCCTCCACTTT. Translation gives CASSQDPYSPLHF.

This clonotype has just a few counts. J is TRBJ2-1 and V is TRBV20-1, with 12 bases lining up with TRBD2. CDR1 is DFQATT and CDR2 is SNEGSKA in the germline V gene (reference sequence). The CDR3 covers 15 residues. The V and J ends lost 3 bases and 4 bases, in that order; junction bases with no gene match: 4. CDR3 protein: CSASPSGGGYNEQFF. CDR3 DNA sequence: TGCAGTGCTAGTCCTAGCGGGGGGGGATACAATGAGCAGTTCTTC.